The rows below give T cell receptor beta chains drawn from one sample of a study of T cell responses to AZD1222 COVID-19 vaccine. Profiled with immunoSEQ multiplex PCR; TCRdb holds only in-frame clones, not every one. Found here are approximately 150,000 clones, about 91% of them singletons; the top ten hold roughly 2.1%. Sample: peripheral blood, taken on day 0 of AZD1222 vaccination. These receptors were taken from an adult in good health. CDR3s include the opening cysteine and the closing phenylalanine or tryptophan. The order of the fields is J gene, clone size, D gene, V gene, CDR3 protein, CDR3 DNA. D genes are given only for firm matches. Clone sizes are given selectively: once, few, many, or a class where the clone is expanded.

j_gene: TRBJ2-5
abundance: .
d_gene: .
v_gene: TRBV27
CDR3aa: CASSYGQAPYQETQYF
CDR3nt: TGTGCCAGCAGTTACGGGCAGGCCCCGTACCAAGAGACCCAGTACTTC

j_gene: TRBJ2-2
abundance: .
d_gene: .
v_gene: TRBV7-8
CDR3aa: CASSFLSGVPGELFF
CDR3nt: TGTGCCAGCAGCTTTCTCTCCGGTGTCCCCGGGGAGCTGTTTTTT

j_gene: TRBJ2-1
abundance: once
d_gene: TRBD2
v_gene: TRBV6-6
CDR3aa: CASSRTSGSLYNEQFF
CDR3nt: TGTGCCAGCAGTAGGACTAGCGGATCCCTGTACAATGAGCAGTTCTTC

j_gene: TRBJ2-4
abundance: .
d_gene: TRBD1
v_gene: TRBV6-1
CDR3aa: CASSDRDRGNIQYF
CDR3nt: TGTGCCAGCAGTGATCGGGACAGGGGAAACATTCAGTACTTC

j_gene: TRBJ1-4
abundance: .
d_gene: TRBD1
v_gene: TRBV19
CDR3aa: CASSPGTATNEKLFF
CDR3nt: TGTGCCAGTAGTCCCGGGACAGCAACTAATGAAAAACTGTTTTTT

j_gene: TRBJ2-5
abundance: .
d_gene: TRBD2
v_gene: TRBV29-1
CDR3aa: CSVEPSGGETQYF
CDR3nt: TGCAGCGTTGAGCCTAGCGGGGGAGAGACCCAGTACTTC

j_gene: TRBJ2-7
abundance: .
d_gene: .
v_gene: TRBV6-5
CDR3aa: CASSYLGTYSSYEQYF
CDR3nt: TGTGCCAGCAGTTACCTTGGGACTTATAGCTCCTACGAGCAGTACTTC

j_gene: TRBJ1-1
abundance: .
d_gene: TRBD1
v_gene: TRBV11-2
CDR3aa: CASRSLDRGAAEAFF
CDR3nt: TGTGCCAGCAGGAGTCTGGACAGGGGTGCAGCTGAAGCTTTCTTT

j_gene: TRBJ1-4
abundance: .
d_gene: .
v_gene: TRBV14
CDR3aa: CASSLLDGYNEKLFF
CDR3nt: TGTGCCAGCAGCTTACTAGACGGCTACAATGAAAAACTGTTTTTT

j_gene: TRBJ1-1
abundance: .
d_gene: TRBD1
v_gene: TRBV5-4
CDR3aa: CASSLGGQRDTEAFF
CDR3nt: TGTGCCAGCAGCTTGGGGGGACAGCGGGATACTGAAGCTTTCTTT

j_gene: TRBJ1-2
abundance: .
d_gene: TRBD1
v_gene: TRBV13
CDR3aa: CASSLDRRGRFGYTF
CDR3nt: TGTGCCAGCAGCTTAGACCGCAGGGGGCGCTTTGGCTACACCTTC

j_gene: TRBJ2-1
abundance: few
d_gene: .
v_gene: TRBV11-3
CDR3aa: CASGRGRSGSYNEQFF
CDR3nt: TGTGCCAGCGGTAGGGGGCGTAGCGGATCCTACAATGAGCAGTTCTTC

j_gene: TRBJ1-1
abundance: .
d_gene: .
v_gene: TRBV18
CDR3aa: CASSPGGESVTFF
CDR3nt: TGTGCCAGCTCACCGGGGGGAGAGTCCGTCACTTTCTTT

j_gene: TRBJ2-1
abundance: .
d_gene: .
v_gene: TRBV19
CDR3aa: CASSIKLPLRNEQFF
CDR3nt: TGTGCCAGTAGTATTAAACTGCCCCTCCGGAATGAGCAGTTCTTC

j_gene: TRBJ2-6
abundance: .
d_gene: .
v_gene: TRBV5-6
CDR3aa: CASSLWGLLSGANVLTF
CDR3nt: TGTGCCAGCAGCCTGTGGGGATTATTGTCTGGGGCCAACGTCCTGACTTTC

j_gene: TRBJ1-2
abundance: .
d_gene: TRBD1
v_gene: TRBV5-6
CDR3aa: CASSPWDSTSYGYTF
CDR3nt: TGTGCCAGCAGCCCATGGGACAGCACCTCCTATGGCTACACCTTC

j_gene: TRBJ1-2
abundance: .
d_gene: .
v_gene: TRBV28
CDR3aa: CASSSRGRSYGYTF
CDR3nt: TGTGCCAGCTCTTCGCGGGGCAGGAGCTATGGCTACACCTTC

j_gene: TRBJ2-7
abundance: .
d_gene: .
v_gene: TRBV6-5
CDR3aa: CASSASGTAYEQYF
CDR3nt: TGTGCCAGCAGCGCCTCCGGGACGGCCTACGAGCAGTACTTC

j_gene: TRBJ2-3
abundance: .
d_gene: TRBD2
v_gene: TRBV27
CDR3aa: CASSSLADTQYF
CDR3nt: TGTGCCAGCAGTTCACTAGCGGATACGCAGTATTTT

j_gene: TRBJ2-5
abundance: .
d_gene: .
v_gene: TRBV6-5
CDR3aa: CASFLGETQYF
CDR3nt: TGTGCCAGCTTCCTTGGGGAGACCCAGTACTTC

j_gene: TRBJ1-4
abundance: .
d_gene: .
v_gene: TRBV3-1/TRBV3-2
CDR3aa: CASSQEGTAGKLFF
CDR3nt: TGTGCCAGCAGCCAAGAAGGCACAGCCGGCAAACTGTTTTTT

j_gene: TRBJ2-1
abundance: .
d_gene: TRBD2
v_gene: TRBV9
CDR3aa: CASSPLGGTVQDEQFF
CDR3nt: TGTGCCAGCAGCCCCCTGGGGGGGACGGTTCAGGATGAGCAGTTCTTC

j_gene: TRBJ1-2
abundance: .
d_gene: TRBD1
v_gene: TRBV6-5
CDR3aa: CASMDRGLYGYTF
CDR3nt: TGTGCCAGCATGGACAGGGGGCTCTATGGCTACACCTTC

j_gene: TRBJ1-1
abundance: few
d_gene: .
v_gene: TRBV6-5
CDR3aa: CASSYSGDRAFF
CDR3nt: TGTGCCAGCAGTTACTCGGGCGACAGAGCTTTCTTT

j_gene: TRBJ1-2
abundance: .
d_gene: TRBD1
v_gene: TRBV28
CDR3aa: CASRTTTGRSYTF
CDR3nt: TGTGCCAGCAGAACGACGACAGGGCGTTCCTACACCTTC

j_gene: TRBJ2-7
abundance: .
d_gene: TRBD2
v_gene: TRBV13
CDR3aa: CASSLGLTGTSGASSYEQYF
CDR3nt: TGTGCCAGCAGCTTAGGCCTGACTGGGACTAGCGGGGCTAGCTCCTACGAGCAGTACTTC

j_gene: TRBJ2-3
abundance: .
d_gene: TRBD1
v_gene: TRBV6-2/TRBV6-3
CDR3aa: CASSFMLTGADTQYF
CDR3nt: TGTGCCAGCAGTTTCATGCTTACAGGGGCAGATACGCAGTATTTT

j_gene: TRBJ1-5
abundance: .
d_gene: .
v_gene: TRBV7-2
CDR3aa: CASSLRGFQPQHF
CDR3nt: TGTGCCAGCAGCTTACGAGGTTTTCAGCCCCAGCATTTT

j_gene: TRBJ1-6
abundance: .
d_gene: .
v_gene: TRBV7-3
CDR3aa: CASSLNGQRGSPLHF
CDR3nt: TGTGCCAGCAGCCTTAACGGACAAAGAGGTTCACCCCTCCACTTT

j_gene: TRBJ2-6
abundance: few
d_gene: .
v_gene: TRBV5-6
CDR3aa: CASSLDSGANVLTF
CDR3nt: TGTGCCAGCAGCTTGGACTCTGGGGCCAACGTCCTGACTTTC

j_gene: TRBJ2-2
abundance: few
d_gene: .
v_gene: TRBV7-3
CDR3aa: CASSLSLNTGELFF
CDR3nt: TGTGCCAGCAGCTTATCGCTTAACACCGGGGAGCTGTTTTTT

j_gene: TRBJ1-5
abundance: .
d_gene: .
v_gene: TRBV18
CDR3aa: CASSSSGELGSNQPQHF
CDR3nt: TGTGCCAGCTCATCCTCAGGAGAATTGGGATCCAATCAGCCCCAGCATTTT

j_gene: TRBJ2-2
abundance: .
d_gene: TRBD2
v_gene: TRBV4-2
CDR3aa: CASSPRASGGSGELFF
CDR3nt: TGTGCCAGCAGCCCCCGGGCTAGCGGGGGTTCCGGGGAGCTGTTTTTT

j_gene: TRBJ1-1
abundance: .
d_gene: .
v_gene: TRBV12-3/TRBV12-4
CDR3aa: CAVQGVNTEAFF
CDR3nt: TGTGCCGTACAGGGCGTGAACACTGAAGCTTTCTTT

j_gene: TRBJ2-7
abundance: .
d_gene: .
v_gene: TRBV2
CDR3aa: CASRVDIISYEQYF
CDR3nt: TGTGCCAGCAGGGTGGACATTATCTCCTACGAGCAGTACTTC

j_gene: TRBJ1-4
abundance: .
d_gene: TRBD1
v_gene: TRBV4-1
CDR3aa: CASSYRDRWDEKLFF
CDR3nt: TGCGCCAGCAGCTACCGGGACAGATGGGATGAAAAACTGTTTTTT

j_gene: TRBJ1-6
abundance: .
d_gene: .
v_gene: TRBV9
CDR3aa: CARARLVNSPLHF
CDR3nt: TGTGCCAGGGCCAGGCTAGTGAATTCACCCCTCCACTTT